This is a list of T cell receptor beta chains from one sample in a study of cytomegalovirus exposure and HLA in healthy donors. Method: immunoSEQ multiplex PCR; TCRdb's copy keeps in-frame clones and lacks some. The table records about 130,000 clones, less than 85% of them present only once. The specimen sequenced was PBMCs. The receptors shown here come from a man aged 25 to 40 in good health and CMV-seronegative. Each CDR3 is given with its conserved first and last residue. Fields, in order: D gene, V gene, J gene, CDR3 DNA, CDR3 protein. D genes are given only for firm matches.

TRBD1,TRBV9,TRBJ2-7,TGTGCCAGCAGCCGCGGACAGGGGGCTGGTTACGAGCAGTACTTC,CASSRGQGAGYEQYF
TRBD1,TRBV11-3,TRBJ1-1,TGTGCCAGCAGGGGGGGACGTGGGACAGGCCGGACGAACACTGAAGCTTTCTTT,CASRGGRGTGRTNTEAFF
TRBD2,TRBV30,TRBJ2-7,TGTGCCTGGAGCGATAATCCTAGCGGAGCCCCGGACTTC,CAWSDNPSGAPDF
NA,TRBV9,TRBJ2-2,TGTGCCAGCAGCGTAGCTCAGGACACCGGGGAGCTGTTTTTT,CASSVAQDTGELFF
TRBD1,TRBV27,TRBJ2-7,TGTGCCAGCAGTTTAGGGACAGGGGGCCGCGAGCAGTACTTC,CASSLGTGGREQYF
TRBD1,TRBV19,TRBJ1-5,TGTGCCAGTAGTTACAGGGGGTTCAATCAGCCCCAGCATTTT,CASSYRGFNQPQHF
NA,TRBV29-1,TRBJ1-1,TGCAGCTCCAACTCACCGAACACTGAAGCTTTCTTT,CSSNSPNTEAFF
TRBD1,TRBV19,TRBJ1-4,TGTGCCAGTAGAGACAGGGGCACAACTAATGAAAAACTGTTTTTT,CASRDRGTTNEKLFF
NA,TRBV7-2,TRBJ2-3,TGTGCCAGCAGCCTACTGAGCACAGATACGCAGTATTTT,CASSLLSTDTQYF
TRBD2,TRBV4-1,TRBJ2-7,TGCGCCAGCAGCCAAGCGGCGGGAGGGGCCTACGAGCAGTACTTC,CASSQAAGGAYEQYF